This T cell receptor beta chain is from a study of yellow fever vaccine responses in identical twins. Overall study results and limits: Twins' T cell vaccine responses reportedly looked partly convergent, partly personalized.

For this clonotype: Its antigen is unidentified.

This CDR3 has 19 amino acids. Trimming stripped 1 base from V and 1 base from J, with 21 bases between. Germline CDR1 SGHAT, CDR2 FQDESV (reference sequence). Each CDR3 protein gets one entry after TCRdb re-called the RT-PCR reads with MiXCR. Of some 1,700 distinct CDR3 sequences listed, 80% to 90% are singletons. The input for sequencing was T cells from blood (PBMCs), unsorted or a sorted subset (not recorded which), taken before or after yellow fever vaccination (not recorded which). The TCR comes from a woman between 18 and 29 years old who received the yellow fever vaccine. This chain connects TRBV11-1 to TRBJ2-3; D unresolved. CDR3 coding DNA: TGTGCCAGCAGCTTAGTTTCCGTGAAGGACGCCGCAGGCACAGATACGCAGTATTTT. The encoded protein is CASSLVSVKDAAGTDTQYF.